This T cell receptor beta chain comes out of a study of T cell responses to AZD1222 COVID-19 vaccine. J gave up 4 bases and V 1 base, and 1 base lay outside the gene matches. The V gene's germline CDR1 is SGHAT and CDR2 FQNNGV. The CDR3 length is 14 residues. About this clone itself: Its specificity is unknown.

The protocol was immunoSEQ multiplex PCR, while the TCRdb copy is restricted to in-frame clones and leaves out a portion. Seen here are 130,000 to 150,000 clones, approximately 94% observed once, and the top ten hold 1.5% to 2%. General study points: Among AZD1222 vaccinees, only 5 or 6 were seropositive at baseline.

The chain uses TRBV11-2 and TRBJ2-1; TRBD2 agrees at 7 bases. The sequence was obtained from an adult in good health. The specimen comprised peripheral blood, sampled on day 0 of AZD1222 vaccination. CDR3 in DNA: TGTGCCAGCAGCTTAGGGCGGGAGTACAATGAGCAGTTCTTC. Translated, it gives CASSLGREYNEQFF.